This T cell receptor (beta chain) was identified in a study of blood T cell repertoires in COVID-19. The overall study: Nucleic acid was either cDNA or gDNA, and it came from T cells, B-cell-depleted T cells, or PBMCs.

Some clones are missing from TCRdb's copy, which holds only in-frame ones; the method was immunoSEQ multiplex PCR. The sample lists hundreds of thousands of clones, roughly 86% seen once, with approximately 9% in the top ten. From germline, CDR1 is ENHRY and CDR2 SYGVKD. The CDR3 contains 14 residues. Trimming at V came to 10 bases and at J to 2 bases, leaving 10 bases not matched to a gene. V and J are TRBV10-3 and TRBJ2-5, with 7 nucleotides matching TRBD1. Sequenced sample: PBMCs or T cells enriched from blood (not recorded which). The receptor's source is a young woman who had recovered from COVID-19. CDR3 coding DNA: TGTGCCACCCGATTGGGACAGCAACAAGAGACCCAGTACTTC. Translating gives CATRLGQQQETQYF.